Following are 9 T cell receptor beta chains from one sample sequenced in a study of blood T cell repertoires in COVID-19. TCRdb's table, derived via immunoSEQ multiplex PCR, lists solely in-frame clones and lacks some. The sample carries 300,000 to 400,000 clones, 80% to 90% recorded once. The material sequenced was PBMCs or T cells enriched from blood (not recorded which). These receptors originate from a man younger than 35 who had recovered from COVID-19.

V is TRBV4-1 and J is TRBJ1-1; tentative D call: TRBD1 (5 bases). This CDR3 has 16 residues. Germline V gives CDR1 MGHRA, CDR2 YSYEKL. The V and J ends lost 5 bases and 2 bases respectively, with 18 bases between them. CDR3 in DNA: TGCGCCAGCAGCTCCGAGAACTTTGGGGCCAACACTGAAGCTTTCTTT. It codes for CASSSENFGANTEAFF.

The rearrangement joins TRBV19 to TRBJ1-1; D might be TRBD1 (6 bases). Germline lookup yields CDR1 LNHDA and CDR2 SQIVND (reference sequence). V was shortened by 6 bases and J by 4 bases, with 18 bases between the two germline ends. The CDR3 has 15 residues. CDR3 nucleotides: TGTGCCAGTAGAATTGCGTTACAGGGCGGCACTGAAGCTTTCTTT. It encodes CASRIALQGGTEAFF.

This clone was observed a single time. The J gene is TRBJ2-7, the V gene TRBV18; 9 positions match TRBD2. The CDR3 has 15 amino acids. The J segment lost 4 bases and the V segment lost 4 bases, leaving 8 bases of the junction unmatched. The germline CDR1 and CDR2 sequences are KGHSH and LQKENI. CDR3 coding DNA: TGTGCCAGCTCACTTGGACTAGCGACCCTATACGAGCAGTACTTC. It encodes CASSLGLATLYEQYF.

The chain recombines TRBV7-9 with TRBJ2-3, with 7 bases identical to TRBD1. The CDR3 consists of 13 residues. Trimming at V came to 4 bases and at J to 5 bases, leaving 3 bases not matched to a gene. Germline V lookup: CDR1 SEHNR, CDR2 FQNEAQ (reference sequence). Written as DNA, the CDR3 is TGTGCCAGCAGCTCGAACAGGGGAGATACGCAGTATTTT. It specifies CASSSNRGDTQYF.

The CDR3 region is CASRSDSYEQYF. The CDR3 coding sequence is TGTGCCAGCCGTAGCGACTCCTACGAGCAGTACTTC. The chain recombines TRBV12-3 or TRBV12-4 with TRBJ2-7, with D perhaps TRBD2 (5 bases). This CDR3 has 12 residues. V lost 8 bases to trimming and J lost 0 bases, with 8 bases between them.

The rearrangement uses TRBV6-5 and TRBJ1-6; the D is unclear. The CDR3 extends over 15 amino acids. The germline V and J ends were trimmed by 8 bases and 0 bases, with 11 bases remaining between them. The V gene's germline CDR1 is MNHEY and CDR2 SVGAGI. The CDR3 DNA reads TGTGCCAGCTATAGCTTGAGCTCCTATAATTCACCCCTCCACTTT. As protein: CASYSLSSYNSPLHF.

The CDR3 nucleotides read TGTGCCAGTAGTGTGCTCCTCCGGGACAGACTCAAAAACATTCAGTACTTC. This gives the protein CASSVLLRDRLKNIQYF. V gene TRBV19 combines with J gene TRBJ2-4, with 7 bases identical to TRBD1. Trimming cost V 5 bases and J 3 bases; bases outside gene matches: 13. CDR3 size: 17 residues. Germline loops: CDR1 LNHDA, CDR2 SQIVND (reference sequence).

The V and J genes are TRBV2 and TRBJ1-4; 7 bases agree with TRBD1. J lost 0 bases, V lost 6 bases, and 13 bases had no gene match. The CDR3 is 18 residues long. The germline V gene encodes CDR1 SNHLY and CDR2 FYNNEI. CDR3 coding DNA: TGTGCCAGCAGAACCCCGTCGGGCAGGGGGACAACTAATGAAAAACTGTTTTTT. Its translation is CASRTPSGRGTTNEKLFF.

The J gene is TRBJ1-2, the V gene TRBV3-1 (or the pseudogene TRBV3-2), with 7 bases identical to TRBD1. The CDR3 is made up of 14 amino acids. The V and J ends lost 1 base and 6 bases, in that order; junction bases with no gene match: 5. Germline-derived CDR1 and CDR2 are LGHDT and YNNKEL (reference sequence). This CDR3 is CASSQAEGANGYTF. CDR3 sequence (DNA): TGTGCCAGCAGCCAAGCTGAGGGGGCGAATGGCTACACCTTC.